A single sample gave rise to the 10 T cell receptor beta chains below, sequenced in a study of vaccination effects on CD4 cells after COVID-19. Produced via immunoSEQ multiplex PCR; TCRdb's table is partial and in-frame only. The table lists approximately 16,000 clones, roughly three quarters of them singletons. Their cognate antigens are unknown. Antigen-specific CD4+ T cells were first expanded with viral peptide pools by the ViraFEST assay and only then sequenced. CD4+ T cells were isolated after less than 12 days of culture. PCR-confirmed SARS-CoV-2 infection occurred in the person between March and December 2020. Either the BNT162b2 or mRNA-1273 vaccine was given to participants in two doses. Specimen: CD4+ T cells from PBMCs cultured with HCoV-NL63 spike peptides, collected after COVID-19 vaccination. All receptors come from a human donor who had a prior SARS-CoV-2 infection.

Sample share makes this clone medium-sized. This rearrangement joins TRBV30 to TRBJ2-3; TRBD2 aligns across 8 bases. Germline assignment: CDR1 GTSNPN and CDR2 SVGIG (reference sequence). The CDR3 is 14 amino acids. J was trimmed by 14 bases and V by 0 bases; bases with no gene match: 13. CDR3 residues: CAWSVSGGAHRRYF. The CDR3 DNA reads as TGTGCCTGGAGTGTCTCCGGGGGGGCCCACCGACGGTATTTT.

This clone was recorded a few times. The gene calls are TRBV4-2 and TRBJ2-7; 9 nucleotides align to TRBD2. The junction had 9 bases not matched to a gene; V was cut back by 2 bases and J by 4 bases. The CDR3 has 16 amino acids. In germline, CDR1 is LGHNA, CDR2 YNFKEQ. CDR3 sequence reads: CASSQRGTSTPYEQYF. The CDR3 nucleotides are TGTGCCAGCAGCCAACGAGGGACTAGCACACCTTACGAGCAGTACTTC.

V usage is TRBV12-3 or TRBV12-4 and J usage is TRBJ1-2; D possibly corresponds to TRBD1 (5 bases). The CDR3 sequence is 12 residues long. V lost 1 base and J lost 8, with 8 bases in between. The CDR3 sequence: CASSLGRGGYTF. Written as DNA, the CDR3 is TGTGCCAGCAGTTTAGGAAGGGGCGGCTACACCTTC.

This clone was recorded once. The chain links TRBV4-2 to TRBJ2-3, with 12 bases fitting TRBD2. Germline V gene lookup returns CDR1 LGHNA and CDR2 YNFKEQ. V shed 4 bases, J shed 0 bases, and the junction held 17 bases outside the gene matches. The CDR3 spans 21 residues. This CDR3 is CASSLQLPLAGGLESTDTQYF. The DNA of the CDR3 is TGTGCCAGCAGCCTTCAGCTCCCTCTAGCGGGGGGGCTCGAAAGCACAGATACGCAGTATTTT.

The chain couples TRBV3-1 (or the pseudogene TRBV3-2) to TRBJ2-5; 7 bases are a match to TRBD2. J gave up 2 bases and V 0 bases, and 3 bases lay outside the gene matches. The length of the CDR3 is 15 residues. CDR1 and CDR2 from the germline V gene are LGHDT and YNNKEL (reference sequence). The CDR3 nucleotides are TGTGCCAGCAGCCAAGAAACGGGGGGACAAGAGACCCAGTACTTC. Translating it yields CASSQETGGQETQYF.

The chain's CDR3 is CASSLATDSRAFF. The CDR3 DNA sequence: TGTGCCAGCAGCTTGGCGACAGATAGTAGAGCTTTCTTT. This sequence joins TRBV5-5 and TRBJ1-1; D might be TRBD1 (5 bases). Germline values: CDR1 SGHKS, CDR2 YYEKEE (reference sequence). The CDR3 totals 13 residues. Trimming cost V 0 bases and J 10 bases, with 13 bases left between them.

The rearrangement links TRBV6-4 to TRBJ1-2; D perhaps matches TRBD1 (5 bases). This CDR3 comprises 16 residues. With 0 bases removed from V and 3 bases from J, the gap between germline ends came to 14 bases. Germline V gene sequence: CDR1 MRHNA, CDR2 SNTAGT. The CDR3 loop reads CASSDSIRGEYYGYTF. CDR3 coding DNA: TGTGCCAGCAGTGACTCGATACGGGGGGAATACTATGGCTACACCTTC.

The chain couples TRBV12-3 or TRBV12-4 to TRBJ2-7; D unclear. This CDR3 spans 13 amino acids. Deletions cut 2 bases from V and 4 bases from J, with 9 bases between. DNA of the CDR3: TGTGCCAGCAGTTTATTCGGTCAGTACGAGCAGTACTTC. Translation gives CASSLFGQYEQYF.

By share of the sample, this clone is medium-sized. This sequence joins TRBV4-2 and TRBJ2-7; 7 positions agree with TRBD1. The CDR3 consists of 16 residues. From germline, CDR1 is LGHNA and CDR2 YNFKEQ. Trimming removed 1 base from V and 7 bases from J; junction bases left unmatched: 13. The CDR3 DNA reads TGTGCCAGCAGCCAAGGCCCGGGACAGAGTACGTGGGAGCAGTACTTC. This sequence encodes CASSQGPGQSTWEQYF.

The chain couples TRBV11-2 to TRBJ2-3; a possible D gene is TRBD1 (5 bases). The CDR3 runs to 15 residues. V shed 1 base and J shed 4 bases, with 12 bases lying between them. The germline CDR1 and CDR2 sequences are SGHAT and FQNNGV. The DNA of the CDR3 is TGTGCCAGCAGCTTAGTTCCAGGGTGGTCAGATACGCAGTATTTT. Translated, it gives CASSLVPGWSDTQYF.